The clone carrying this TCR beta chain came up many times. Its specificity is not known. What the library attached to individual cDNA molecules were unique molecular identifiers. MiXCR, applied by TCRdb to the RACE reads, yields one record per CDR3 protein. The sample has nearly 350,000 distinct CDR3 sequences, about 7% seen once; the top ten hold around 8.4%. This sample is drawn from a study of human T cells and chemical hapten exposure. Study information: Skin on the upper inner arm, about 2 cm by about 2 cm in size, was sensitized with 2% DPC. Enrolled patients were predominantly female and had alopecia areata, totalis or universalis.

Regarding time point: patch test 1, 2 weeks after DPC sensitization. Stated treatment: therapeutic diphenylcyclopropenone sensitization with weekly scalp DPC. Study observations and caveats: Patch test score was positively correlated with the counts of PT1 expanded TCRs.

This CDR3 comprises 15 residues. The germline gives CDR1 MNHEY, CDR2 SVGEGT. V gave up 6 bases and J gave up 4 bases, with 16 bases separating them. This chain joins TRBV6-2 or TRBV6-3 and TRBJ1-5; tentatively, D is TRBD1 (5 bases). This specimen was whole blood, taken in connection with sensitization to the hapten diphenylcyclopropenone (DPC). This receptor was obtained from a woman between 18 and 30 years old with alopecia areata. Some clones in this sample may be carry-over from other donors' samples. The CDR3 DNA reads as TGTGCCAGCAGCCGCACTGGGACGGTGAATCAGCCCCAGCATTTT. It codes for CASSRTGTVNQPQHF.